This entry lists 28 T cell receptor beta chains sequenced from one sample in a study of response to subunit inactivated influenza vaccine. TCRdb ran MiXCR on the RT-PCR reads and lists one entry per CDR3 protein. The sample holds fewer than 600,000 distinct CDR3 sequences; roughly 7.6% are singletons and the top ten take about an eighth. The sample consisted of PBMCs from blood, taken less than 30 months after vaccination. The receptors shown here come from a man in his fifties or sixties who received an inactivated influenza vaccine.

This clonotype occurred a few times. This chain connects TRBV12-3 or TRBV12-4 to TRBJ1-5; D remains ambiguous. The ends were cut back, 4 bases at V and 1 base at J, with 5 bases in the middle. The CDR3 covers 13 residues. CDR3 bases: TGTGCCAGCAGTTCCCACAGCAATCAGCCCCAGCATTTT. It specifies CASSSHSNQPQHF.

This clonotype was found many times. The rearrangement joins TRBV7-8 to TRBJ1-2; D gene unclear. CDR3 size: 13 residues. V was pared by 5 bases and J by 4 bases, with 11 bases between. Germline V CDR1 and CDR2: SGHVS, FQNEAQ. CDR3 protein: CASSVRVSYGYTF. Written as DNA, the CDR3 is TGTGCCAGCAGCGTAAGGGTGTCCTATGGCTACACCTTC.

This clonotype was observed at least ten times. The gene calls are TRBV12-3 or TRBV12-4 and TRBJ2-1; 10 nucleotides match TRBD2. The V segment lost 5 bases and the J segment 0 bases; nucleotides outside the gene matches: 4. The CDR3 covers 16 residues. For the CDR3, the DNA is TGTGCCAGCAGTACTAGCGGGGCGAGCTCCTACAATGAGCAGTTCTTC. It encodes CASSTSGASSYNEQFF.

CDR3 sequence: CSDRGETQYF. The CDR3 bases are TGCAGCGACCGGGGAGAGACCCAGTACTTC. This chain links TRBV29-1 with TRBJ2-5; D is possibly TRBD2 (5 bases). Trimming stripped 7 bases from V and 4 bases from J, with 7 bases between. The V gene's germline CDR1 is SQVTM and CDR2 ANQGSEA. The CDR3 runs to 10 residues.

This clonotype was observed a few times. This chain connects TRBV4-3 to TRBJ2-1; 9 nucleotides match TRBD2. CDR3 size: 15 residues. Germline CDR1 reads LGHNA; CDR2 reads YSLEER. Germline trimming cut 2 bases from V and 2 bases from J; bases unmatched to any gene: 1. The CDR3 region has the DNA TGCGCCAGCAGCCAATCTAGCGGGGCCTACAATGAGCAGTTCTTC. Translation gives CASSQSSGAYNEQFF.

The chain carries TRBV25-1 and TRBJ2-7; 11 positions match TRBD1. This CDR3 comprises 16 residues. Germline V gives CDR1 MGHDK, CDR2 SYGVNS. J was trimmed by 6 bases and V by 3 bases; bases with no gene match: 10. The CDR3: CASSDAGGQGATEQYF. Written as DNA, the CDR3 is TGTGCCAGCAGTGACGCGGGAGGACAGGGGGCGACCGAGCAGTACTTC.

The chain links TRBV11-3 to TRBJ2-2; a weak D match, TRBD2 (5 bases). Germline CDR1 reads SGHNT; CDR2 reads YENEEA. CDR3 length: 13 amino acids. V dropped 3 bases and J dropped 4 bases, with 6 bases sitting between them. The DNA for the CDR3 is TGTGCCAGCAGCTTCACTAGCACCGGGGAGCTGTTTTTT. This translates into CASSFTSTGELFF.

This chain joins TRBV7-2 and TRBJ2-7, with 7 bases fitting TRBD2. The CDR3 consists of 14 residues. The V and J ends lost 3 bases and 6 bases, in that order; junction bases with no gene match: 8. Germline V CDR1 and CDR2: SGHTA, FQGNSA. CDR3 bases: TGTGCCAGCAGCTTGGGGACTACGGGGACCGAGCAGTACTTC. It encodes CASSLGTTGTEQYF.

This clonotype was seen ten or more times. The genes are TRBV29-1 and TRBJ2-1; D unresolved. CDR3 length: 14 residues. CDR1 and CDR2 from the germline V gene are SQVTM and ANQGSEA. Trimming removed 3 bases from V and 7 bases from J, with 16 bases in between. CDR3 sequence (DNA): TGCAGCGTTGAGAGATCGGTTGGGTTTAATGAGCAGTTCTTC. Translating it yields CSVERSVGFNEQFF.

The gene calls are TRBV6-2 or TRBV6-3 and TRBJ1-6; D uncertain. Between the trimmed V and J ends, which lost 2 bases and 0 bases, there was a span of 8 bases. In germline, CDR1 is MNHEY, CDR2 SVGEGT. The CDR3 consists of 16 residues. The CDR3 region has the DNA TGTGCCAGCAGTTACGTTCCGAGCTCCTATAATTCACCCCTCCACTTT. Its protein is CASSYVPSSYNSPLHF.

This clonotype showed up many times. As DNA, the CDR3 is TGTGCCAGCAGGACAGGGGCTGGAAACACCATATATTTT. Encoded protein: CASRTGAGNTIYF. The chain employs TRBV12-3 or TRBV12-4 and TRBJ1-3; 8 nucleotides agree with TRBD1. CDR3 length: 13 amino acids. J gave up 2 bases and V 6 bases, and 0 bases lay outside the gene matches.

In its sample, this clonotype was seen a few times. The genes are TRBV7-2 and TRBJ2-3; D not resolved. Trimming shortened V by 1 base and J by 2 bases, and 7 bases separated the two germline ends. The germline CDR1 and CDR2 sequences are SGHTA and FQGNSA. The CDR3 covers 14 residues. CDR3: CASSLGLPTDTQYF. CDR3 nucleotide sequence: TGTGCCAGCAGCTTAGGTCTACCCACAGATACGCAGTATTTT. The whole variable domain, remainder taken from reference TRBV7-2 and TRBJ2-3, is GAGVSQSPSNKVTEKGKDVELRCDPISGHTALYWYRQSLGQGLEFLIYFQGNSAPDKSGLPSDRFSAERTGGSVSTLTIQRTQQEDSAVYLCASSLGLPTDTQYFGPGTRLTVL.

This clonotype was counted ten times or more. CDR3 sequence reads: CASSPPGTPYNEQFF. The DNA for the CDR3 is TGTGCCAGCAGTCCCCCCGGGACACCCTACAATGAGCAGTTCTTC. The chain has TRBV6-1 and TRBJ2-1; possible D gene TRBD1, 6 bases. This CDR3 region has 15 residues. Germline V gene data show CDR1 as MNHNS and CDR2 as SASEGT. V shed 5 bases and J shed 2 bases, with 13 bases lying between them.

This sequence joins TRBV20-1 and TRBJ2-1; either TRBD1 or TRBD2 may fit D (5 bases each). Deletions cut 0 bases from V and 6 bases from J, with 15 bases between. CDR3 length: 15 amino acids. Germline-derived CDR1 and CDR2 are DFQATT and SNEGSKA (reference sequence). The CDR3 DNA is TGCAGTGCTAGAGACCTCCTGGGGGTGGGCAATGAGCAGTTCTTC. It specifies CSARDLLGVGNEQFF.

This clonotype was detected ten times or more. The gene calls are TRBV30 and TRBJ2-3; 10 bases are a match to TRBD2. CDR3 length equals 16 residues. Germline assignment: CDR1 GTSNPN and CDR2 SVGIG (reference sequence). With 2 bases clipped from V and 4 bases from J, the junction kept 9 bases outside the gene matches. CDR3 sequence (DNA): TGTGCCTGGAGTATAGGACTAGCGGTTTGGGCAGATACGCAGTATTTT. It is translated as CAWSIGLAVWADTQYF.

This clonotype was found many times. The rearrangement joins TRBV29-1 to TRBJ2-3, with a tentative D call TRBD1 (5 bases). The CDR3 runs to 12 residues. Germline CDR1 is SQVTM and CDR2 is ANQGSEA. Trimming left V 3 bases short and J 8 bases short, with 12 bases between. The CDR3 sequence: CSVDAPQGTQYF. As DNA, the CDR3 is TGCAGCGTTGATGCCCCGCAGGGTACGCAGTATTTT.

A word on this clonotype: One end of the junction is discordant with germline, which a read error may explain. This chain joins TRBV5-1 and TRBJ2-7; 7 nucleotides match TRBD2. This CDR3 spans 14 amino acids. Looked up from germline, CDR1 is SGHRS and CDR2 is YFSETQ. The CDR3 spells CASSLMGGFYAQYF. The CDR3 DNA reads TGCGCCAGCAGCCTAATGGGGGGGTTCTACGCGCAGTACTTC.

This clonotype was seen many times. The V call is TRBV7-2, the J call TRBJ2-3; D ambiguous. The CDR3 covers 13 residues. Germline V lookup: CDR1 SGHTA, CDR2 FQGNSA. The V gene lost 7 bases and the J gene lost 4 bases, with 12 bases spanning the gap. CDR3 amino acids: CASTLALPDTQYF. CDR3 nucleotide sequence: TGTGCCAGCACCCTGGCCTTGCCAGATACGCAGTATTTT.

This clonotype was detected many times. The chain combines TRBV7-9 with TRBJ2-7, with 10 bases that match TRBD1. The CDR3 loop spans 14 amino acids. Trimming at V came to 5 bases and at J to 3 bases, leaving 4 bases not matched to a gene. Germline V gene data show CDR1 as SEHNR and CDR2 as FQNEAQ (reference sequence). CDR3 DNA sequence: TGTGCCAGCAGCCACCGGGACAGGGGCTACGAGCAGTACTTC. Amino acid sequence: CASSHRDRGYEQYF.

The chain is built from TRBV20-1 and TRBJ2-3, with 11 nucleotides matching TRBD2. J was trimmed by 1 base and V by 5 bases; bases with no gene match: 11. Germline V gene data show CDR1 as DFQATT and CDR2 as SNEGSKA (reference sequence). This CDR3 region has 17 residues. In nucleotides, the CDR3 is TGCAGTGCTGGGACTAGCGGTCTCCCTCTTGGCACAGATACGCAGTATTTT. Translated: CSAGTSGLPLGTDTQYF.

This clonotype was observed many times. The chain carries TRBV28 and TRBJ1-1; D remains unclear. V was clipped by 7 bases and J by 1 base, with 4 bases between them. The CDR3 consists of 11 residues. Germline-derived CDR1 and CDR2 are MDHEN and SYDVKM. The CDR3, as DNA: TGTGCCAGCACCTGGAACACTGAAGCTTTCTTT. Amino acid sequence: CASTWNTEAFF.

This clonotype appeared once. This could be a read error, since a much larger clone is one nucleotide away. V and J are TRBV20-1 and TRBJ2-5, with 9 positions matching TRBD1. The CDR3 contains 17 residues. Germline-derived CDR1 and CDR2 are DFQATT and SNEGSKA (reference sequence). CDR3 nucleotide sequence: TGCTGTGCTGGACCGTCTAAAGGACAGGGGCTTGAAGAGACCCAGTACTTC. This codes for CCAGPSKGQGLEETQYF.

This clonotype was counted ten times or more. The CDR3 DNA reads as TGTGCCAGCAGTTTGGACTCCAGCTCGTGGGACGAGCAGTACTTC. Amino acid sequence: CASSLDSSSWDEQYF. The V and J genes are TRBV27 and TRBJ2-7, with a weak D call TRBD2 (5 bases). There are 15 residues in the CDR3. Germline lookup yields CDR1 MNHEY and CDR2 SMNVEV (reference sequence). V was cut by 3 bases and J by 5 bases, with 17 bases left in between.

The genes are TRBV6-1 and TRBJ2-1; tentatively, D is TRBD2 (5 bases). The ends were cut back, 4 bases at V and 7 bases at J, with 14 bases in the middle. This CDR3 comprises 14 residues. Germline V lookup: CDR1 MNHNS, CDR2 SASEGT. The chain's CDR3 is CASSVLDGGNEQFF. Here the CDR3 DNA reads TGTGCCAGCAGTGTTTTGGACGGCGGGAATGAGCAGTTCTTC.

The chain links TRBV7-2 to TRBJ1-2; the match to TRBD1 covers 7 bases. The germline V gene has CDR1 SGHTA and CDR2 FQGNSA. V was clipped by 5 bases and J by 6 bases; unmatched bases: 15. The CDR3 loop spans 16 amino acids. CDR3 in DNA: TGTGCCAGCAGCATAGGGGGTAGAGGGGGCTGGGATGGCTACACCTTC. This gives the protein CASSIGGRGGWDGYTF. Complete variable domain (other parts from reference TRBV7-2 and TRBJ1-2): GAGVSQSPSNKVTEKGKDVELRCDPISGHTALYWYRQSLGQGLEFLIYFQGNSAPDKSGLPSDRFSAERTGGSVSTLTIQRTQQEDSAVYLCASSIGGRGGWDGYTFGSGTRLTVV.

J is TRBJ1-2 and V is TRBV12-3 or TRBV12-4; TRBD1 is a possible D gene (6 bases). V was cut by 7 bases and J by 4 bases, with 10 bases left in between. The CDR3 contains 12 residues. The CDR3 here is CASNRGGYGYTF. The CDR3 DNA sequence: TGTGCCAGCAACCGAGGGGGCTATGGCTACACCTTC.

This sequence joins TRBV5-1 and TRBJ2-7, with unresolved D. V gave up 0 bases and J gave up 0 bases, with 16 bases separating them. The length of the CDR3 is 17 residues. Germline assignment: CDR1 SGHRS and CDR2 YFSETQ. In nucleotides, the CDR3 is TGCGCCAGCAGCTTGGCTGCTCGGAAGGAACCCTCCTACGAGCAGTACTTC. Protein: CASSLAARKEPSYEQYF. The entire variable domain, with the rest obtained from reference TRBV5-1 and TRBJ2-7, is as follows: KAGVTQTPRYLIKTRGQQVTLSCSPISGHRSVSWYQQTPGQGLQFLFEYFSETQRNKGNFPGRFSGRQFSNSRSEMNVSTLELGDSALYLCASSLAARKEPSYEQYFGPGTRLTVT.

A few counts support this clonotype. The chain joins TRBV4-3 to TRBJ2-1, with 11 bases that match TRBD2. The germline V gene encodes CDR1 LGHNA and CDR2 YSLEER. This CDR3 is built from 17 residues. After removal of 0 bases from V and 6 bases from J, the junction contained 7 bases not matched to a gene. Here the CDR3 reads CASSQDLPSGRRNEQFF. In nucleotides, the CDR3 is TGCGCCAGCAGCCAAGATCTACCTAGCGGGAGGCGCAATGAGCAGTTCTTC.